The 8 T cell receptor beta chains below were found in one sample sequenced in a study of T cells in localized non-small cell lung cancer. The repertoire was sequenced with immunoSEQ multiplex PCR; TCRdb's copy has only in-frame clones and lacks some. The sample consists of roughly 86,000 clones, about 83% of them appearing once. This material consisted of peripheral blood, taken before any cancer treatment. Every receptor here comes from a man aged 40 to 75 with stage I lung adenocarcinoma.

The genes are TRBV5-1 and TRBJ1-1; D uncertain. The CDR3 has 14 residues. Germline V CDR1 and CDR2: SGHRS, YFSETQ. Trimming took off 1 base at V and 1 base at J, with 8 bases between the two ends. The CDR3 DNA follows: TGCGCCAGCAGCTTGCGGCAGGAGAACACTGAAGCTTTCTTT. Protein: CASSLRQENTEAFF.

The chain carries TRBV5-6 and TRBJ2-1, with D perhaps assigned TRBD1 or TRBD2 (6 bases each). This CDR3 has 16 residues. Germline lookup yields CDR1 SGHDT and CDR2 YYEEEE. V was trimmed by 2 bases and J by 0 bases, leaving 12 bases between them. Here the CDR3 DNA reads TGTGCCAGCAGCTTTTACGGGGGCGACTCCTACAATGAGCAGTTCTTC. Its protein is CASSFYGGDSYNEQFF.

The chain uses TRBV19 and TRBJ1-2, with a tentative D call TRBD1 (6 bases). Germline V gene data show CDR1 as LNHDA and CDR2 as SQIVND (reference sequence). V was trimmed by 6 bases and J by 2 bases, leaving 7 bases between them. The CDR3 spans 12 residues. The CDR3 loop is CASRDSNYGYTF. CDR3 sequence (DNA): TGTGCCAGTAGGGACAGCAACTATGGCTACACCTTC.

V and J are TRBV29-1 and TRBJ2-1; TRBD2 agrees at 9 bases. Germline CDR1 SQVTM, CDR2 ANQGSEA. V was clipped by 7 bases and J by 7 bases; unmatched bases: 20. The length of the CDR3 is 17 residues. The CDR3 DNA sequence: TGCAGCGCCCCCCGATCCGTAGCGGGAGAATACAGTAATGAGCAGTTCTTC. Its translation: CSAPRSVAGEYSNEQFF.

This chain uses TRBV11-2 with TRBJ2-7; no clear D gene. There are 12 residues in the CDR3. The germline V gene encodes CDR1 SGHAT and CDR2 FQNNGV. V was trimmed by 4 bases and J by 5 bases, leaving 9 bases between them. DNA of the CDR3: TGTGCCAGCAGCTCGAAGAGCCACGAGCAGTACTTC. It translates to CASSSKSHEQYF.

The V call is TRBV6-5, the J call TRBJ1-2; 7 nucleotides line up with TRBD1. CDR1 MNHEY and CDR2 SVGAGI come from the germline V gene. The CDR3 has 14 residues. V was clipped by 4 bases and J by 1 base; unmatched bases: 3. The chain's CDR3 is CASSLGQFNYGYTF. Written as DNA, the CDR3 is TGTGCCAGCAGTTTGGGACAGTTTAACTATGGCTACACCTTC.

The chain has TRBV7-2 and TRBJ2-3; perhaps TRBD2 as D (6 bases). The length of the CDR3 is 14 residues. The ends were cut back, 4 bases at V and 5 bases at J, with 13 bases in the middle. Germline V gene sequence: CDR1 SGHTA, CDR2 FQGNSA. The chain's CDR3 is CASSSEGVRDTQYF. In DNA form, the CDR3 reads TGTGCCAGCAGCTCGGAGGGAGTAAGAGATACGCAGTATTTT.

This rearrangement joins TRBV14 to TRBJ2-7, with a possible D match to TRBD1 (6 bases). Trimming stripped 6 bases from V and 6 bases from J, with 21 bases between. The germline V gene encodes CDR1 SGHDN and CDR2 FVKESK. The CDR3 consists of 15 residues. CDR3 loop: CASSVQGLGRGEQYF. Written as DNA, the CDR3 is TGTGCCAGCAGTGTCCAGGGGTTAGGAAGAGGCGAGCAGTACTTC. Supplemented by reference TRBV14 and TRBJ2-7, the full variable domain reads EAGVTQFPSHSVIEKGQTVTLRCDPISGHDNLYWYRRVMGKEIKFLLHFVKESKQDESGMPNNRFLAERTGGTYSTLKVQPAELEDSGVYFCASSVQGLGRGEQYFGPGTRLTVT.